A single sample gave rise to the 20 T cell receptor beta chains below, sequenced in a study of post-analysis software for immune sequencing data. Overall study findings and caveats: Roughly 5 TRBV segments, TRBV5-6, TRBV5-1 and TRBV20-1 among them, were found more frequent in patients than controls.

The authors incorporated unique molecular identifiers into the TCR beta cDNA libraries. TCRdb reanalysed the PCR reads using MiXCR and keeps one entry per CDR3 protein. The table shows around 700,000 distinct CDR3 sequences, with approximately 60% occurring only once. Which antigens these TCRs recognize remains unknown. Input material: blood. Receptors originate from a girl aged 2-15 years with multiple sclerosis.

This chain links TRBV5-1 with TRBJ2-3, with 10 bases identical to TRBD2. This CDR3 has 16 residues. Losses at the gene ends were 2 bases for V and 1 base for J; bases not matched to a gene: 4. The V gene's germline CDR1 is SGHRS and CDR2 YFSETQ. This CDR3 reads CASSFGLADRTDTQYF. Here the CDR3 DNA reads TGCGCCAGCAGCTTCGGACTAGCGGACCGCACAGATACGCAGTATTTT.

The chain couples TRBV19 to TRBJ2-3, with D uncertain. V dropped 4 bases and J dropped 0 bases, with 14 bases sitting between them. Germline values: CDR1 LNHDA, CDR2 SQIVND (reference sequence). The CDR3 spans 16 residues. The CDR3 sequence is CASSTSRALSTDTQYF. The CDR3 DNA is TGTGCCAGTAGTACCTCTAGGGCCTTGAGCACAGATACGCAGTATTTT.

The rearrangement links TRBV5-1 to TRBJ2-3; maybe TRBD1 (5 bases). The V end was cut by 4 bases, the J end by 5 bases, with 17 bases between. The CDR3 has 15 residues. Germline CDR1 reads SGHRS; CDR2 reads YFSETQ. Here the CDR3 reads CASSIRGHPGDTQYF. DNA for the CDR3: TGCGCCAGCAGCATCCGCGGACACCCGGGAGATACGCAGTATTTT.

This chain links TRBV28 with TRBJ2-3; 16 bases line up with TRBD2. Germline-derived CDR1 and CDR2 are MDHEN and SYDVKM. Unmatched junction bases numbered 7, after V lost 4 bases and J lost 0 bases. CDR3 size: 19 residues. The CDR3 here is CASSSPGLAGGTSTDTQYF. The DNA for the CDR3 is TGTGCCAGCAGTTCACCGGGACTAGCGGGAGGGACCAGCACAGATACGCAGTATTTT.

This clonotype turned up a few times. This chain joins TRBV12-3 or TRBV12-4 and TRBJ2-6; D is possibly TRBD2 (6 bases). The CDR3 contains 15 residues. The V end lost 2 bases, the J end lost 2 bases, and 7 bases lay between the germline ends. This chain's CDR3 is CASSLRRAGANVLTF. The DNA for the CDR3 is TGTGCCAGCAGTTTACGGAGGGCTGGGGCCAACGTCCTGACTTTC.

This clonotype appeared a few times. The chain joins TRBV10-3 to TRBJ1-2; 8 bases agree with TRBD1. Germline V CDR1 and CDR2: ENHRY, SYGVKD. The trim removed 7 bases at V and 8 bases at J, leaving 6 bases unmatched. The CDR3 consists of 12 residues. CDR3 DNA: TGTGCCATCACCCAGACAGGGGAAGGCTACACCTTC. Translation: CAITQTGEGYTF.

This clonotype has more than one count but fewer than ten. This chain uses TRBV7-3 with TRBJ2-4; D unclear. Germline CDR1 reads SGHTA; CDR2 reads FQGTGA. Trimming left V 2 bases short and J 0 bases short, with 14 bases between. This CDR3 is 17 amino acids long. The CDR3 nucleotides read TGTGCCAGCAGCTTATGGGCCCAACCGCTAGCCAAAAACATTCAGTACTTC. Translating it yields CASSLWAQPLAKNIQYF. Drawing the rest from reference TRBV7-3 and TRBJ2-4, the complete variable domain is GAGVSQTPSNKVTEKGKYVELRCDPISGHTALYWYRQSLGQGPEFLIYFQGTGAADDSGLPNDRFFAVRPEGSVSTLKIQRTERGDSAVYLCASSLWAQPLAKNIQYFGAGTRLSVL.

This clonotype was counted between two and nine times. The chain has TRBV29-1 and TRBJ2-1; possible D gene TRBD1, 6 bases. The length of the CDR3 is 11 residues. Trimming took 3 bases from V and 8 from J, leaving 8 bases between them. Germline CDR1 is SQVTM and CDR2 is ANQGSEA. The CDR3 loop reads CSVDRGYEQFF. DNA of the CDR3: TGCAGCGTTGACAGGGGCTATGAGCAGTTCTTC.

This chain links TRBV20-1 with TRBJ2-7, with TRBD2 matching 9 bases. CDR3 length equals 17 residues. With 3 bases clipped from V and 2 bases from J, the junction kept 14 bases outside the gene matches. The germline V gene has CDR1 DFQATT and CDR2 SNEGSKA (reference sequence). The CDR3: CSARAYGTSGSTYEQYF. CDR3 DNA sequence: TGCAGTGCTAGGGCATACGGTACTAGCGGGTCCACCTACGAGCAGTACTTC.

This clonotype was detected only once. The genes are TRBV9 and TRBJ2-1; D might be TRBD1 or TRBD2, each matching 5 bases. The ends were cut back, 0 bases at V and 1 base at J, with 11 bases in the middle. The CDR3 has 16 amino acids. Germline-derived CDR1 and CDR2 are SGDLS and YYNGEE. The CDR3: CASSVAGRPSYNEQFF. The CDR3 region has the DNA TGTGCCAGCAGCGTAGCGGGGCGTCCGTCCTACAATGAGCAGTTCTTC.

The rearrangement uses TRBV3-1 and TRBJ2-7, with 13 bases identical to TRBD2. In germline, CDR1 is LGHDT, CDR2 YNNKEL (reference sequence). With 4 bases clipped from V and 6 bases from J, the junction kept 6 bases outside the gene matches. The CDR3 consists of 15 residues. The CDR3 loop is CASSPGLAGVVEQYF. DNA for the CDR3: TGTGCCAGCAGCCCCGGACTAGCGGGAGTCGTCGAGCAGTACTTC.

The genes are TRBV21-1 and TRBJ1-2; the D call TRBD1 from the table was never checked on the DNA. TRBV21-1 is assigned pseudogene status. This CDR3 has 16 residues. CDR3 in amino acids: CASSKGGSCGYDGYTF. The DNA for the CDR3 is TGTGCCAGCAGCAAAGGGGGGTCGTGTGGATACGATGGCTACACCTTC.

This clonotype was observed a handful of times. This rearrangement joins TRBV10-3 to TRBJ2-5, with D unclear. CDR3 length equals 12 residues. Trimming shortened V by 4 bases and J by 2 bases, and 5 bases separated the two germline ends. Germline V gene sequence: CDR1 ENHRY, CDR2 SYGVKD. CDR3 nucleotides: TGTGCCATCAGTGTCAAGCAAGAGACCCAGTACTTC. It codes for CAISVKQETQYF.

The J gene is TRBJ2-7, the V gene TRBV14, with TRBD2 as a possible D gene (6 bases). The germline CDR1 and CDR2 sequences are SGHDN and FVKESK. The CDR3 is 14 residues long. Trimming stripped 5 bases from V and 0 bases from J, with 11 bases between. Here the CDR3 DNA reads TGTGCCAGCAGCTTCGGCGGGGTCTCCTACGAGCAGTACTTC. Its protein is CASSFGGVSYEQYF.

In nucleotides, the CDR3 is TGTGCCAGCAGCTTCAGTACAGGGGGAGAGACTGAAGCTTTCTTT. This sequence encodes CASSFSTGGETEAFF. This chain links TRBV13 with TRBJ1-1; TRBD1 matches 8 bases. There are 15 residues in the CDR3. V lost 3 bases to trimming and J lost 5 bases; unmatched junction nucleotides: 8. Germline-derived CDR1 and CDR2 are PRHDT and FYEKMQ (reference sequence).

The chain combines TRBV5-6 with TRBJ2-7; D may be TRBD1 (5 bases). V lost 2 bases and J lost 1, with 10 bases in between. The germline gives CDR1 SGHDT, CDR2 YYEEEE. The CDR3 spans 14 residues. The CDR3 DNA sequence: TGTGCCAGCAGCTTCCTGACAGTTTCCTACGAGCAGTACTTC. Its translation is CASSFLTVSYEQYF.

This clonotype showed up just once. The V gene is TRBV20-1, the J gene TRBJ1-5, with 7 bases matching TRBD1. CDR3 length equals 13 residues. V dropped 6 bases and J dropped 6; count of bases not matched to a gene: 8. Germline CDR1 and CDR2: DFQATT and SNEGSKA (reference sequence). CDR3 residues: CSATDRVSQPQHF. The CDR3, as DNA: TGCAGTGCCACCGACAGGGTGAGTCAGCCCCAGCATTTT.

V gene TRBV7-2 combines with J gene TRBJ2-3; D call uncertain. V lost 1 base, J lost 2 bases, and 10 bases lay in between. The CDR3 has 15 amino acids. Per germline, CDR1 SGHTA and CDR2 FQGNSA. The CDR3 protein is CTSSLDSQATDTQYF. CDR3 sequence (DNA): TGTACCAGCAGCTTAGACAGCCAGGCCACAGATACGCAGTATTTT.

This rearrangement joins TRBV20-1 to TRBJ2-1; weak D call: TRBD2 (6 bases). The V gene lost 8 bases and the J gene lost 7 bases, with 21 bases spanning the gap. The germline V gene has CDR1 DFQATT and CDR2 SNEGSKA (reference sequence). The CDR3 spans 14 residues. This chain's CDR3 is CSIFLKGLRNEQFF. CDR3 nucleotides: TGCAGTATATTCCTAAAGGGACTCCGGAATGAGCAGTTCTTC.

The chain recombines TRBV14 with TRBJ1-1; no firm D call. In germline, CDR1 is SGHDN, CDR2 FVKESK. V lost 0 bases to trimming and J lost 5 bases, with 16 bases between them. CDR3 length: 16 residues. CDR3 in DNA: TGTGCCAGCAGCCAAGATCTTGGAGGGTTCGGAACTGAAGCTTTCTTT. Its translation is CASSQDLGGFGTEAFF.